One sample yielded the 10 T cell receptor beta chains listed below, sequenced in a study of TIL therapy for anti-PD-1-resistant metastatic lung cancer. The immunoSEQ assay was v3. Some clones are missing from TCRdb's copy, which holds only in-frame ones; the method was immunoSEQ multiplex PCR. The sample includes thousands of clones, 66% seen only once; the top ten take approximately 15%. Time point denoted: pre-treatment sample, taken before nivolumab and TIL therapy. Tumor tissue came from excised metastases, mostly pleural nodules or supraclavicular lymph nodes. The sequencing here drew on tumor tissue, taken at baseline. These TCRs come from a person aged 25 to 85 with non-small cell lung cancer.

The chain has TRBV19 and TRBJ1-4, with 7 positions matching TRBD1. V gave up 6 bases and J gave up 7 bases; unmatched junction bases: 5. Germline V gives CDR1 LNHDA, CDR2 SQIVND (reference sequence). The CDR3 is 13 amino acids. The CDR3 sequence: CASSYRGGEKLFF. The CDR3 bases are TGTGCCAGTAGCTACAGGGGTGGTGAAAAACTGTTTTTT.

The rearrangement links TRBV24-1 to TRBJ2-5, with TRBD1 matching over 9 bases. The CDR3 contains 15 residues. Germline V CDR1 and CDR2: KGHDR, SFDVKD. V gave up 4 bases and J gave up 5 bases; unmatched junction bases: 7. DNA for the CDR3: TGTGCCACCAGTGAGGGGGGGACAGGGCGGGAGACCCAGTACTTC. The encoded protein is CATSEGGTGRETQYF.

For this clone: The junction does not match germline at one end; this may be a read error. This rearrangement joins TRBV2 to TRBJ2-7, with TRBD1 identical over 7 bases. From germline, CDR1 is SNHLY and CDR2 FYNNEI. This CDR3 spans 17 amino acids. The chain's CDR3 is CASSKATMTGINDEQYF. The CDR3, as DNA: TGTGCCAGCAGTAAAGCTACTATGACAGGGATCAACGACGAGCAGTACTTC.

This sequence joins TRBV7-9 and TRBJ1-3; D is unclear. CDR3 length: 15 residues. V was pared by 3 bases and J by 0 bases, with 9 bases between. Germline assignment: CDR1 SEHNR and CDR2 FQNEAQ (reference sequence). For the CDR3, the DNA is TGTGCCAGCAGCTTTTTATGGGACTCTGGAAACACCATATATTTT. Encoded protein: CASSFLWDSGNTIYF.

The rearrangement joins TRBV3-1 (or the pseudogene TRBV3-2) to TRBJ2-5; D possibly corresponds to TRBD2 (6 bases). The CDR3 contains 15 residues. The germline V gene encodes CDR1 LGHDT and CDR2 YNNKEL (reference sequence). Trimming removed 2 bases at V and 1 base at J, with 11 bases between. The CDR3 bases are TGTGCCAGCAGCCAACGGGTGGGGGGCCAAGAGACCCAGTACTTC. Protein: CASSQRVGGQETQYF.

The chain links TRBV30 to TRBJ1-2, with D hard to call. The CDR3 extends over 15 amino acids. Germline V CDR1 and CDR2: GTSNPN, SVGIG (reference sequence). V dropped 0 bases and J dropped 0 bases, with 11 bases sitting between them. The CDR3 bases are TGTGCCTGGAGTGTACCGGGCCGGACTAACTATGGCTACACCTTC. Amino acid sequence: CAWSVPGRTNYGYTF.

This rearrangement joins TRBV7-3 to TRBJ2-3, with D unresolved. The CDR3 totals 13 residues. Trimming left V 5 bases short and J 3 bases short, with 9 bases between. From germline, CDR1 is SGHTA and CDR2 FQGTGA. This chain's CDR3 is CASSHKGTDTQYF. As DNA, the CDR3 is TGTGCCAGCAGCCATAAAGGGACAGATACGCAGTATTTT.

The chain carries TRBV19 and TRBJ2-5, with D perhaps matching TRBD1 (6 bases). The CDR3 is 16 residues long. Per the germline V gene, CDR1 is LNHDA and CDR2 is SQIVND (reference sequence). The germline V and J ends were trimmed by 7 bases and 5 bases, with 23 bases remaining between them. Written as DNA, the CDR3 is TGTGCCAGTAACCCCGGGGACAACAACAAGGGGGAGACCCAGTACTTC. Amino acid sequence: CASNPGDNNKGETQYF.

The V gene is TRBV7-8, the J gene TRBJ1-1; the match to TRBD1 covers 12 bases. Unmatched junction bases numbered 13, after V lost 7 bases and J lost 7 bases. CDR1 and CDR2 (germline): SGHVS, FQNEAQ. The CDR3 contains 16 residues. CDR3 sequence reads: CASTPRDRGLAGEAFF. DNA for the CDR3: TGTGCCAGCACCCCCCGGGACAGGGGGCTTGCGGGTGAAGCTTTCTTT.

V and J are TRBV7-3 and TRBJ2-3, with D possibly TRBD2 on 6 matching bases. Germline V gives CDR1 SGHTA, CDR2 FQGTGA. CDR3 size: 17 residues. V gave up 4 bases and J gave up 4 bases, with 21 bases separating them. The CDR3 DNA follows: TGTGCCAGCAGCTCCTACACCGGGGGTTTCGGCGCAGATACGCAGTATTTT. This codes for CASSSYTGGFGADTQYF. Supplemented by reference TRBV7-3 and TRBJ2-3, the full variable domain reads GAGVSQTPSNKVTEKGKYVELRCDPISGHTALYWYRQSLGQGPEFLIYFQGTGAADDSGLPNDRFFAVRPEGSVSTLKIQRTERGDSAVYLCASSSYTGGFGADTQYFGPGTRLTVL.